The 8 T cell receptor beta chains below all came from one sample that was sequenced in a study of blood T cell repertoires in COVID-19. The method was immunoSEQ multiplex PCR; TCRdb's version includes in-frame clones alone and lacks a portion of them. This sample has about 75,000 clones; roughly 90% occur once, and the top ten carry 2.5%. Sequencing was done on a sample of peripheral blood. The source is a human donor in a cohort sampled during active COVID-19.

The CDR3 coding sequence is TGTGCCAGCAGGGCCCGGGTTTTGGCTGAAGCTTTCTTT. This sequence encodes CASRARVLAEAFF. The chain links TRBV6-5 to TRBJ1-1; D not certain. Trimming removed 6 bases from V and 6 bases from J, with 14 bases in between. This CDR3 has 13 residues. Germline assignment: CDR1 MNHEY and CDR2 SVGAGI.

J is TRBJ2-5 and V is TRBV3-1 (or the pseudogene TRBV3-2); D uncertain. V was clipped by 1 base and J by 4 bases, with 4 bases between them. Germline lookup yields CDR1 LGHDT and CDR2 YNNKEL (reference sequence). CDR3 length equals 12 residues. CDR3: CASSQVRETQYF. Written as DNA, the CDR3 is TGTGCCAGCAGCCAAGTTAGAGAGACCCAGTACTTC.

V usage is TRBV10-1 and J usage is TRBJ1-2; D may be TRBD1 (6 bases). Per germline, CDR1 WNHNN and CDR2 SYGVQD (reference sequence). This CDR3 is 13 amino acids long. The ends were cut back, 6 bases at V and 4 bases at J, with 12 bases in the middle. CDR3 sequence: CASRLTGAYGYTF. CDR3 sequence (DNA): TGCGCCAGCAGATTGACAGGAGCCTATGGCTACACCTTC.

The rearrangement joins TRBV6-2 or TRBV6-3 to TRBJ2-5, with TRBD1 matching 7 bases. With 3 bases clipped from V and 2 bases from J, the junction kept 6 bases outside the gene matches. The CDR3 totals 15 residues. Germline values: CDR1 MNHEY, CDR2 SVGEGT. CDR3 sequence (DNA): TGTGCCAGCAGTTATCGGACAGGACCGCAAGAGACCCAGTACTTC. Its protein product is CASSYRTGPQETQYF.

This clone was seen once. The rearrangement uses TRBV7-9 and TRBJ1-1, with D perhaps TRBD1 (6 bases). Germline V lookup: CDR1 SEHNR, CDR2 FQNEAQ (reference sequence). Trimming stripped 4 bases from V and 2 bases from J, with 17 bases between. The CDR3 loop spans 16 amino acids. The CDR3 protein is CASSSSAGRGNTEAFF. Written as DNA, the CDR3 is TGTGCCAGCAGCTCCTCGGCGGGCAGGGGTAACACTGAAGCTTTCTTT.

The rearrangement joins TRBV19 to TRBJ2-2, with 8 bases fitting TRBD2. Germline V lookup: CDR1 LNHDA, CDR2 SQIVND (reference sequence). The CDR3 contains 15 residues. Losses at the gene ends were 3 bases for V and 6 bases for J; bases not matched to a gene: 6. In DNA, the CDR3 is TGTGCCAGTAGTATTGGGACTAGTGGGGCCGGGGAGCTGTTTTTT. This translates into CASSIGTSGAGELFF.

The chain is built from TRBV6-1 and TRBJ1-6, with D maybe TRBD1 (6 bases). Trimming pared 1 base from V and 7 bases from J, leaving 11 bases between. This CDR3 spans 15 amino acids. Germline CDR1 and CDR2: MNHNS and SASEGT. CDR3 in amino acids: CASSEGGRGNSPLHF. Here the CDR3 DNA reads TGTGCCAGCAGTGAAGGGGGGAGGGGGAATTCACCCCTCCACTTT.

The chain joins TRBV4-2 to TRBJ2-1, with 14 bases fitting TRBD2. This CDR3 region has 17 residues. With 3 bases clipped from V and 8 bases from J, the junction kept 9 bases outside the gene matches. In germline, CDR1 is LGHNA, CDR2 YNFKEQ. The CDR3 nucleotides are TGTGCCAGCAGCCAGCCCATGGGGACTAGCGGGAGACATGAGCAGTTCTTC. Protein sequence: CASSQPMGTSGRHEQFF.